This TCR beta chain was observed in a study of blood T cell repertoires in COVID-19. Sequenced by immunoSEQ multiplex PCR; TCRdb stores in-frame clones only, minus some. The sample has about 160,000 clones, about four fifths seen once. CDR1 is ENHRY, CDR2 SYGVKD, per germline. The CDR3 loop spans 16 amino acids. Trimming cost V 6 bases and J 7 bases, with 24 bases left between them. The chain joins TRBV10-3 to TRBJ1-2; D perhaps matches TRBD1 (6 bases). The sample consisted of peripheral blood. This clonotype was sampled from a woman over 75 with acute or convalescent COVID-19. The CDR3 is CAISDSGTRGSGGYTF. The CDR3 nucleotides are TGTGCCATCAGCGATTCCGGGACAAGGGGGTCGGGTGGCTACACCTTC.